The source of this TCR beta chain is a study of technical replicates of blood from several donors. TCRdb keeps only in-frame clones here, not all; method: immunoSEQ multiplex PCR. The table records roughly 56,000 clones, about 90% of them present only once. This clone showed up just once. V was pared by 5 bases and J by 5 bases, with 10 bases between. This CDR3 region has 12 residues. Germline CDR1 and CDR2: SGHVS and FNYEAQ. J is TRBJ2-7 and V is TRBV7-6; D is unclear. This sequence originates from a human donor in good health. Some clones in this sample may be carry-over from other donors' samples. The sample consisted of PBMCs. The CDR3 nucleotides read TGTGCCAGCAGCGCCTACAGCAACGAGCAGTACTTC. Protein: CASSAYSNEQYF.